This T cell receptor (beta chain) is from a study of T cell responses to AZD1222 COVID-19 vaccine. Study observations and caveats: Only 5 or 6 individuals given AZD1222 were seropositive at baseline. Possibly, clonal diversity was underestimated; donors were largely white British and included more females. Researchers took repertoire samples only after the peak T cell response had come.

Produced via immunoSEQ multiplex PCR; TCRdb's table is partial and in-frame only. In the table there are some 130,000 clones, about nine tenths of which are singletons. On this clone: Antigen unknown.

The clonotype originates from an adult in good health. The specimen was peripheral blood, collected on day 0 of MenACWY control vaccination.

The CDR3 loop is CASSWTSGGHNNEQFF. CDR3 sequence (DNA): TGCGCCAGCAGCTGGACTAGCGGGGGTCATAACAATGAGCAGTTCTTC. The genes are TRBV5-1 and TRBJ2-1; 13 bases match TRBD2. The CDR3 runs 16 residues. Germline loops: CDR1 SGHRS, CDR2 YFSETQ. With 3 bases clipped from V and 5 bases from J, the junction kept 5 bases outside the gene matches.